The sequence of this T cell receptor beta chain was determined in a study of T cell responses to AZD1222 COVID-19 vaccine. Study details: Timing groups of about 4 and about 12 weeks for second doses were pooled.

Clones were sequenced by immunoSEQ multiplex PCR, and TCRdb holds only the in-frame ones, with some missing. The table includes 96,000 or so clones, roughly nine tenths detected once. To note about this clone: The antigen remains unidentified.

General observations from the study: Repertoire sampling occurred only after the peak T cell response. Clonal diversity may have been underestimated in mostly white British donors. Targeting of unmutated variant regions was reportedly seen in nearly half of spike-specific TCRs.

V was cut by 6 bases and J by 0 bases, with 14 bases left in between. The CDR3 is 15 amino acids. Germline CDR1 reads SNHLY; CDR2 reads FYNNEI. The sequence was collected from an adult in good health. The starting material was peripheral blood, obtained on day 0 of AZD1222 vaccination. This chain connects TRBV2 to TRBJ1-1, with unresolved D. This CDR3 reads CASSPPGGMNTEAFF. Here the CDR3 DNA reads TGTGCCAGCAGCCCCCCCGGAGGGATGAACACTGAAGCTTTCTTT.